These T cell receptor beta chains were read from a single sample in a study of T cells in Graves' hyperthyroidism and ophthalmopathy. TCRdb reprocessed the multiplex PCR reads via MiXCR and lists one record per CDR3 protein. The sample lists about 840,000 distinct CDR3 sequences, approximately 40% seen once, with 8.9% in the top ten. The sequenced sample consisted of blood. These receptors were taken from a man between 18 and 29 years old with Graves' hyperthyroidism. CDR3s include the opening cysteine and the closing phenylalanine or tryptophan. Each record gives: J gene, V gene, clone size, D gene, CDR3 protein, CDR3 DNA. The D gene is left open where the match is weak. Not every row has a clone size; where given, it reads once, few, many or a size class.

TRBJ2-2 | TRBV7-3 | . | . | CASSQKPAGPNTGELFF | TGCGCCAGCAGCCAAAAACCTGCAGGGCCGAACACCGGGGAGCTGTTTTTT
TRBJ1-2 | TRBV25-1 | . | . | CARGNNYGYTF | TGTGCCAGGGGAAATAACTATGGCTACACCTTC
TRBJ2-7 | TRBV7-8 | few | TRBD2 | CASSPGTRIGGEQYF | TGTGCCAGCAGCCCCGGGACTAGGATAGGAGGTGAGCAGTACTTC
TRBJ1-4 | TRBV7-6 | few | . | CASSDTGLATNEKLFF | TGTGCCAGCAGCGATACAGGCCTCGCAACTAATGAAAAACTGTTTTTT
TRBJ1-2 | TRBV14 | . | . | CASSQVGRGYTF | TGTGCCAGCAGCCAAGTTGGGAGAGGCTACACCTTC
TRBJ2-7 | TRBV7-9 | . | TRBD1 | CASSSRTGSTYEQYF | TGTGCCAGCAGCTCTAGGACAGGGTCTACCTACGAGCAGTACTTC
TRBJ1-2 | TRBV6-5 | . | . | CAVRGANYGYTF | TGTGCCGTCCGAGGGGCCAACTATGGCTACACCTTC
TRBJ1-6 | TRBV19 | many | TRBD1 | CASSTGGWSPLHF | TGTGCCAGTAGTACAGGGGGTTGGTCACCCCTCCACTTT
TRBJ2-7 | TRBV5-1 | few | TRBD2 | CASSLGPSGGYEQYF | TGCGCCAGCAGCTTGGGTCCTAGCGGAGGTTACGAGCAGTACTTC
TRBJ1-5 | TRBV19 | many | . | CASSIDRSVGQPQHF | TGTGCCAGTAGTATAGATCGGTCGGTGGGTCAGCCCCAGCATTTT
TRBJ1-4 | TRBV7-2 | many | . | CASSLSGAGEKLFF | TGTGCCAGCAGCTTATCAGGGGCAGGGGAAAAACTGTTTTTT
TRBJ1-2 | TRBV9 | . | . | CASSVSGGVGYTF | TGTGCCAGCAGCGTGTCTGGGGGTGTAGGCTACACCTTC
TRBJ1-2 | TRBV6-6 | many | TRBD1 | CASSGGQGTNGYTF | TGTGCCAGCAGTGGCGGACAGGGTACGAACGGCTACACCTTC
TRBJ2-2 | TRBV10-3 | few | . | CAISEPGRNTGELFF | TGTGCCATCAGTGAGCCGGGACGGAACACCGGGGAGCTGTTTTTT
TRBJ2-5 | TRBV29-1 | many | . | CSAVQETQYF | TGCAGCGCGGTCCAAGAGACCCAGTACTTC
TRBJ2-5 | TRBV7-9 | many | . | CASSLGRRDLQETQYF | TGTGCCAGCAGCTTAGGGCGCCGGGACCTCCAAGAGACCCAGTACTTC
TRBJ1-6 | TRBV25-1 | . | . | CASGPLNSPLHF | TGTGCCAGCGGGCCCCTGAATTCACCCCTCCACTTT